The clone carrying this TCR beta chain was seen more than once but under ten times. Its specificity is unknown. 5'RACE template switching added a universal primer site and UMIs to TCR cDNA. TCRdb independently ran MiXCR on the 5' RACE reads; one entry per CDR3 protein. The sample consists of more than 300,000 distinct CDR3 sequences, over 3.5% of them appearing once. This CDR3 has 16 amino acids. V lost 5 bases, J lost 1 base, and 18 bases lay in between. Germline values: CDR1 SQVTM, CDR2 ANQGSEA. This record comes from a study of T cells after yellow fever vaccination. Study details: SMART-Seq v4 Ultra Low Input handled preparation of low-cell-number fractions.

Findings of the study overall: A weaker but faster secondary response was observed, peaking on day 5 versus 15. Reappearing after the booster were most of the clones from primary vaccination (less than 98% CD4, about 87% CD8).

J is TRBJ2-1 and V is TRBV29-1; D is ambiguous. Here the sequenced sample was PBMCs, taken 15 days after the yellow fever booster vaccination. The source is a man between 18 and 29 years old who received the YFV17D yellow fever vaccine. CDR3 in amino acids: CSVNDFIARSYNEQFF. The CDR3, as DNA: TGCAGCGTTAACGATTTCATAGCTCGGTCCTACAATGAGCAGTTCTTC.